The 27 T cell receptor beta chains in this list originate from one sample, sequenced in a study of Ad26.COV2.S vaccination and SARS-CoV-2 variants. Noted treatment: roughly 18 received Ad26.COV2.S at low or high dose, single or two shots; 5 received placebo; per-sample allocation not given. Repertoires come from day 63 after the first vaccine or placebo injection. Libraries were prepared by immunoSEQ multiplex PCR; TCRdb keeps only in-frame clonotypes and omits some of them. Of around 320,000 clones listed, 85% are singletons. Sequencing was performed on peripheral blood, taken in a trial of Ad26.COV2.S vaccine versus placebo. These receptors all stem from a person between 18 and 65 years old who received the Ad26.COV2.S COVID-19 vaccine or a placebo.

In DNA form, the CDR3 reads TGTGCCAGCAGTTTCTCCCGGACAGGGAACTACGAGCAGTACTTC. This translates into CASSFSRTGNYEQYF. This chain uses TRBV27 with TRBJ2-7; 8 positions match TRBD1. Germline CDR1 reads MNHEY; CDR2 reads SMNVEV (reference sequence). The CDR3 consists of 15 residues. V lost 3 bases and J lost 3; bases outside the gene matches: 7.

The V gene is TRBV11-3, the J gene TRBJ2-5; a weak D match, TRBD2 (5 bases). The CDR3 contains 14 residues. The V gene's germline CDR1 is SGHNT and CDR2 YENEEA. Trimming removed 6 bases from V and 5 bases from J, with 16 bases in between. The CDR3: CASRSRGNGETQYF. In nucleotides, the CDR3 is TGTGCCAGCAGAAGTCGAGGGAATGGGGAGACCCAGTACTTC.

This clone was detected only once. Mismatch with germline at one junction end may stem from a read error. V gene TRBV7-7 combines with J gene TRBJ2-3; D unresolved. The CDR3 has 17 amino acids. Germline assignment: CDR1 SSHAT and CDR2 FNYEAQ (reference sequence). The CDR3 region has the DNA TGTGCTAGCAGCCCGATTTTGGGGAAGGGAACCACAGATACGCAGTATTTT. Translated: CASSPILGKGTTDTQYF.

The J gene is TRBJ2-5, the V gene TRBV7-8; no clear D gene. Trimming removed 2 bases at V and 5 bases at J, with 9 bases between. Germline CDR1 and CDR2: SGHVS and FQNEAQ. This CDR3 is 13 amino acids long. The chain's CDR3 is CASSLTGWETQYF. In nucleotides, the CDR3 is TGTGCCAGCAGCTTAACCGGTTGGGAGACCCAGTACTTC.

The gene calls are TRBV19 and TRBJ2-5; 8 nucleotides line up with TRBD2. CDR1 is LNHDA, CDR2 SQIVND, per germline (reference sequence). The CDR3 is made up of 14 amino acids. V lost 5 bases to trimming and J lost 1 base; unmatched junction nucleotides: 3. In DNA form, the CDR3 reads TGTGCCAGTAGTCTCCTAGCGGGCCAAGAGACCCAGTACTTC. It encodes CASSLLAGQETQYF. The full variable domain, rest sourced from reference TRBV19 and TRBJ2-5, is DGGITQSPKYLFRKEGQNVTLSCEQNLNHDAMYWYRQDPGQGLRLIYYSQIVNDFQKGDIAEGYSVSREKKESFPLTVTSAQKNPTAFYLCASSLLAGQETQYFGPGTRLLVL.

This rearrangement joins TRBV10-3 to TRBJ2-1; TRBD2 matches 9 bases. The CDR3 has 15 amino acids. Looked up from germline, CDR1 is ENHRY and CDR2 is SYGVKD. Trimming at V came to 10 bases and at J to 5 bases, leaving 12 bases not matched to a gene. CDR3 nucleotide sequence: TGTGCCACAAAGGGGATAGCGGGGGTAAACAATGAGCAGTTCTTC. It encodes CATKGIAGVNNEQFF.

The chain recombines TRBV4-2 with TRBJ1-3; a possible D gene is TRBD1 (6 bases). Germline V CDR1 and CDR2: LGHNA, YNFKEQ. Trimming stripped 0 bases from V and 3 bases from J, with 9 bases between. This CDR3 contains 15 residues. The CDR3 protein is CASSQDYRVGNTIYF. The CDR3 DNA sequence: TGTGCCAGCAGCCAAGACTACAGGGTTGGAAACACCATATATTTT.

Regarding this clone: An end of the junction differs from the germline gene, which may be a read error. The sample holds other DNA sequences that translate to the same CDR3. The chain employs TRBV28 and TRBJ1-2, with TRBD1 matching 7 bases. This CDR3 is built from 17 residues. In germline, CDR1 is MDHEN, CDR2 SYDVKM. The DNA for the CDR3 is TGTGCCAGTAGTTTCCTACCACAGGGGCCCCTTTTTGGTGGCTACACCTTC. This sequence encodes CASSFLPQGPLFGGYTF.

The rearrangement uses TRBV6-5 and TRBJ1-2; D not resolved. From germline, CDR1 is MNHEY and CDR2 SVGAGI. Trimming cost V 0 bases and J 5 bases, with 13 bases left between them. The CDR3 totals 15 residues. In DNA form, the CDR3 reads TGTGCCAGCAGTTACTCGTCCCCGGGCTCTTATGGCTACACCTTC. Its protein product is CASSYSSPGSYGYTF.

The chain is built from TRBV5-1 and TRBJ2-3, with TRBD2 matching 11 bases. Per the germline V gene, CDR1 is SGHRS and CDR2 is YFSETQ. The CDR3 sequence is 17 residues long. V was clipped by 4 bases and J by 2 bases; unmatched bases: 9. The CDR3 DNA is TGCGCCAGCAGCCTCCCGACTAGCGGGGACCCCACAGATACGCAGTATTTT. It yields the protein CASSLPTSGDPTDTQYF.

This clone has just a few counts. The chain links TRBV7-9 to TRBJ2-2; either TRBD1 or TRBD2 may supply D (5 bases each). Germline V CDR1 and CDR2: SEHNR, FQNEAQ (reference sequence). Trimming stripped 8 bases from V and 7 bases from J, with 17 bases between. This CDR3 has 14 residues. CDR3 sequence: CASESAGSSGELFF. The CDR3 nucleotides are TGTGCCAGCGAGAGTGCAGGGAGTAGCGGGGAGCTGTTTTTT. Full variable domain (rest looked up from reference TRBV7-9 and TRBJ2-2): DTGVSQNPRHKITKRGQNVTFRCDPISEHNRLYWYRQTLGQGPEFLTYFQNEAQLEKSRLLSDRFSAERPKGSFSTLEIQRTEQGDSAMYLCASESAGSSGELFFGEGSRLTVL.

The rearrangement joins TRBV7-2 to TRBJ2-5; the D gene is possibly TRBD2 (5 bases). The CDR3 sequence is 17 residues long. CDR1 and CDR2 (germline): SGHTA, FQGNSA. Deletions cut 1 base from V and 5 bases from J, with 20 bases between. CDR3: CASSLGAVGSTRETQYF. DNA for the CDR3: TGTGCCAGCAGCTTAGGGGCAGTGGGTTCTACTAGGGAGACCCAGTACTTC.

The chain has TRBV28 and TRBJ1-1, with D perhaps TRBD1 (6 bases). Germline V gives CDR1 MDHEN, CDR2 SYDVKM. Trimming left V 7 bases short and J 0 bases short, with 9 bases between. CDR3 length: 13 amino acids. This CDR3 is CASIGTLNTEAFF. In DNA, the CDR3 is TGTGCCAGCATCGGGACACTGAACACTGAAGCTTTCTTT.

The rearrangement joins TRBV5-1 to TRBJ2-5; D unresolved. Trimming took 0 bases from V and 5 from J, leaving 17 bases between them. The germline gives CDR1 SGHRS, CDR2 YFSETQ. The CDR3 covers 16 residues. The CDR3 nucleotides are TGCGCCAGCAGCTTGGCCGGGCTCCCAAGGACCGAGACCCAGTACTTC. Its translation: CASSLAGLPRTETQYF.

The chain is built from TRBV9 and TRBJ1-1, with D unresolved. V was trimmed by 3 bases and J by 1 base, leaving 19 bases between them. The germline CDR1 and CDR2 sequences are SGDLS and YYNGEE. The CDR3 extends over 17 amino acids. The CDR3: CASSGWVFGPENTEAFF. The CDR3 nucleotides are TGTGCCAGCAGCGGATGGGTGTTCGGGCCCGAGAACACTGAAGCTTTCTTT.

This rearrangement joins TRBV28 to TRBJ2-5; D might be TRBD1 or TRBD2, each matching 5 bases. This CDR3 spans 14 amino acids. Trimming stripped 1 base from V and 5 bases from J, with 11 bases between. CDR1 is MDHEN and CDR2 is SYDVKM in the germline V gene. CDR3 in amino acids: CASSLFGGWETQYF. The CDR3 DNA is TGTGCCAGCAGTTTATTTGGGGGTTGGGAGACCCAGTACTTC.

The chain couples TRBV25-1 to TRBJ1-5, with TRBD1 as a possible D gene (5 bases). CDR3 length equals 14 residues. Germline CDR1 is MGHDK and CDR2 is SYGVNS. The germline V and J ends were trimmed by 3 bases and 4 bases, with 10 bases remaining between them. The CDR3 is CASSEQGWNQPQHF. The CDR3 bases are TGTGCCAGCAGTGAGCAGGGCTGGAATCAGCCCCAGCATTTT.

This chain links TRBV11-3 with TRBJ2-1; 7 nucleotides line up with TRBD2. Germline CDR1 and CDR2: SGHNT and YENEEA. V shed 3 bases and J 5 bases; nucleotides not matched to a gene: 7. The CDR3 is 15 residues long. Written as DNA, the CDR3 is TGTGCCAGCAGCTTCACCGGGGGGATCCACAATGAGCAGTTCTTC. Its protein is CASSFTGGIHNEQFF.

The chain is built from TRBV19 and TRBJ2-1; 10 bases map to TRBD2. The CDR3 covers 15 residues. The germline CDR1 and CDR2 sequences are LNHDA and SQIVND (reference sequence). V lost 4 bases to trimming and J lost 10 bases; unmatched junction nucleotides: 10. For the CDR3, the DNA is TGTGCCAGTAGTAACCGACTAGCGGGCTCCTACGAGCAGTTCTTC. It is translated as CASSNRLAGSYEQFF.

This chain links TRBV13 with TRBJ1-1; no clear D gene. Trimming removed 0 bases from V and 8 bases from J, with 10 bases in between. Germline V gene sequence: CDR1 PRHDT, CDR2 FYEKMQ (reference sequence). The CDR3 length is 13 residues. The CDR3 DNA reads as TGTGCCAGCAGCTTAGGTAGATCAGTCGAAGCTTTCTTT. Its protein product is CASSLGRSVEAFF.

The chain's CDR3 is CAWSVGGNSNQPQHF. CDR3 DNA sequence: TGTGCCTGGAGTGTTGGGGGAAATAGCAATCAGCCCCAGCATTTT. The rearrangement joins TRBV30 to TRBJ1-5; perhaps TRBD1 as D (5 bases). The CDR3 is 15 amino acids. Germline lookup yields CDR1 GTSNPN and CDR2 SVGIG (reference sequence). Trimming stripped 0 bases from V and 0 bases from J, with 9 bases between.

The chain links TRBV7-9 to TRBJ1-2; no definite D call. The germline V gene encodes CDR1 SEHNR and CDR2 FQNEAQ (reference sequence). V was cut by 1 base and J by 9 bases, with 12 bases left in between. CDR3 size: 13 residues. DNA for the CDR3: TGTGCCAGCAGCTTAGGCCAGGTGAGGAGCTACACCTTC. It encodes CASSLGQVRSYTF.

This clone has just a few counts. The CDR3 loop is CASSQDALLSGNTIYF. CDR3 nucleotide sequence: TGCGCCAGCAGCCAAGATGCCCTCCTCTCTGGAAACACCATATATTTT. The genes are TRBV4-1 and TRBJ1-3; D is uncertain. The CDR3 extends over 16 amino acids. Germline CDR1 is MGHRA and CDR2 is YSYEKL. The V gene lost 0 bases and the J gene lost 0 bases, with 9 bases spanning the gap.

This clone was counted a single time. This sequence joins TRBV7-8 and TRBJ2-3; 9 bases match TRBD1. Germline V CDR1 and CDR2: SGHVS, FQNEAQ. CDR3 length: 14 amino acids. V was pared by 4 bases and J by 8 bases, with 7 bases of the junction left unmatched. The CDR3 spells CASSSAGTGFTQYF. CDR3 coding DNA: TGTGCCAGCAGCTCCGCCGGGACAGGGTTTACGCAGTATTTT.

This clone has a handful of counts. This sequence joins TRBV18 and TRBJ2-1; D gene unclear. The CDR3 consists of 15 residues. Trimming shortened V by 4 bases and J by 0 bases, and 10 bases separated the two germline ends. The germline gives CDR1 KGHSH, CDR2 LQKENI. The CDR3 reads CASSLDQSSYNEQFF. In DNA, the CDR3 is TGTGCCAGCTCACTAGACCAAAGCTCCTACAATGAGCAGTTCTTC.

The rearrangement joins TRBV3-1 (or the pseudogene TRBV3-2) to TRBJ1-3; the D gene is possibly TRBD1 (6 bases). The V end was cut by 5 bases, the J end by 0 bases, with 11 bases between. CDR1 LGHDT and CDR2 YNNKEL come from the germline V gene (reference sequence). The CDR3 has 15 residues. CDR3 sequence reads: CASSIDRFSGNTIYF. CDR3 bases: TGTGCCAGCAGCATTGACAGGTTCTCTGGAAACACCATATATTTT.

The chain combines TRBV10-2 with TRBJ1-2, with D perhaps TRBD1 (6 bases). CDR3 length: 16 residues. Germline-derived CDR1 and CDR2 are WSHSY and SAAADI. V lost 0 bases to trimming and J lost 5 bases, with 16 bases between them. CDR3 region: CASSESRQGSGYGYTF. Written as DNA, the CDR3 is TGCGCCAGCAGTGAGTCAAGGCAGGGGAGTGGGTATGGCTACACCTTC.